This T cell receptor beta chain appears in the sequencing data of a study of CD4+ T cells in melanoma. Study-level results: Diverse differentiation states were reported for melanoma neoantigen-specific CD4+ T cells. A reported correlation linked neoantigen-specific CD4+ T cells to CD8+, macrophage and B cell function.

This table comes from immunoSEQ multiplex PCR, and its TCRdb copy is limited to in-frame clones, with some not included. Among some 13,000 clones listed, around 68% were seen once. In regard to this clone: Antigen: not known.

The ends lost 0 bases at V and 0 bases at J; junction bases unmatched: 11. The germline V gene has CDR1 SGHRS and CDR2 YFSETQ. The CDR3 is 20 residues long. This rearrangement joins TRBV5-1 to TRBJ2-1, with TRBD1 matching over 11 bases. Material for sequencing was cells from a culture (not recorded whether cultured in vitro). This sequence was found in a human donor with melanoma. CDR3 bases: TGCGCCAGCAGCTTGGTCCGGACAGGGGGCCAGGGCCGCTCCTACAATGAGCAGTTCTTC. Translated, it gives CASSLVRTGGQGRSYNEQFF.